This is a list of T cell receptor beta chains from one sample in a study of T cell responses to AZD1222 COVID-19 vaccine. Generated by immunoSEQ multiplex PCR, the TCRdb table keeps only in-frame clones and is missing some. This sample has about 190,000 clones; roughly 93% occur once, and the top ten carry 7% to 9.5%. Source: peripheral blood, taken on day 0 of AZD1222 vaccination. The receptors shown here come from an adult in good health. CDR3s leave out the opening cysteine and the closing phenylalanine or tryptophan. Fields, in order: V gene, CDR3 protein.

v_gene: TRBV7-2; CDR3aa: ASSFGLGQGGIEQY
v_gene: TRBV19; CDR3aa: ASSSGDPQDTQY
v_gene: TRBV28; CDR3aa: ASSLTRQHNSPLH
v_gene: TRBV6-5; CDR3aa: ASSYSIQGGNIQY
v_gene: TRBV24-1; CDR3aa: ATSNSRSFEANVLT
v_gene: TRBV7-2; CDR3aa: ASSPPGLAGGLGEQY
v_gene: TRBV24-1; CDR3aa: ATSDDPGRRSGLYGYT
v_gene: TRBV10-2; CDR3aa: ASSESAGVTDTQY
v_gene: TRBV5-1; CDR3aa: ASSSLGITEAF
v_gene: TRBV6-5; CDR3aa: ASRRTSLYEQF
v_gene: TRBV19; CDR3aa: ASSIAGDRQQY
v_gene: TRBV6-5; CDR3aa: ASTAGPRNTEAF
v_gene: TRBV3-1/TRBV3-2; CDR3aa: ASSQRGRGTEAF
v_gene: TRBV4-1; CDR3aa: ASSQDRDRVPVSGNTIY
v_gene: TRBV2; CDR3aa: ASKALLGSPTNEKLF
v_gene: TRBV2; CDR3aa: ASRGQGARISPLH
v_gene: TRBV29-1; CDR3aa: SVGGVNTEAF
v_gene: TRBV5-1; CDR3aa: ASSSGLAPTDTQY
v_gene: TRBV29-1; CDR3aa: SADSGTGNEKLF
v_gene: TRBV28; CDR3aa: ASSSPRGGNQPQH
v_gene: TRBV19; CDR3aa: ASSNHRNSNQPQH
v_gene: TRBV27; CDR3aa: ASSPRLAGRHNEQF
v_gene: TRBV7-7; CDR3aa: ASSLGGGGELF
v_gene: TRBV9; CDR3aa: ASTHTGLSNQPQH
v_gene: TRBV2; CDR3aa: ASSSGGAYEQY
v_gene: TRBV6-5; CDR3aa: ASRSRGGPTEAF
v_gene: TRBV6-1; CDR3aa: ASSEIAVGADTQY
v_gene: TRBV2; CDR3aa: ASSLGTGRANYGYT
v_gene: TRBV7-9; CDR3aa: ASSNSGQGFHEQY
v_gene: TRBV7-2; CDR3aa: ASSLGPIITEAF
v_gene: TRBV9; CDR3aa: ASSVSPGGNGEETQY
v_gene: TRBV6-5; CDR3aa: ASSSWTPSGELF
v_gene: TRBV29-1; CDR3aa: SVQRGGRETEAF
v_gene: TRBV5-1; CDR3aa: ASSGPSGKETQY
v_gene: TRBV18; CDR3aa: ASSQTRAGSSEQY
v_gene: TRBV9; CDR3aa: ASSVDANNNSPLH
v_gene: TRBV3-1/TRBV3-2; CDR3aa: ASSQDTTQY
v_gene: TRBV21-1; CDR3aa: ASSPRDKDEQF
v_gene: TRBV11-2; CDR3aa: ASRGANTEAF
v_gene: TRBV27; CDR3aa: ASRSTGSPLH
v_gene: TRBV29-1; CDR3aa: SARTGVLEQF
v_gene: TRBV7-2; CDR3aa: ASSVDYRRSYEQY
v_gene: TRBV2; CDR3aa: ASNRQYSYEQY
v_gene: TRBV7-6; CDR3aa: ASSLAAKGLDEQF
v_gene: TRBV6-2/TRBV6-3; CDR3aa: ASSYVAGSSGRVETQY
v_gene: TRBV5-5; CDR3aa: ASSLALWETQY
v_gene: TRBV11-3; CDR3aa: ASSRGSLDTEAF
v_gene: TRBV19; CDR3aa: ASSKARTSGIYEQY
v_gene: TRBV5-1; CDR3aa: ASSIGRSSYEQY
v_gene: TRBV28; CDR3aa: ASSFSGAAHYEQY
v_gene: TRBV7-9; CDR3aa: ASSLIDEQF
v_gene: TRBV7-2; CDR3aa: ASNSQVNTEAF
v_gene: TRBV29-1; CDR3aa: RADRGQGEQY
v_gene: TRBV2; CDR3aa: ASSPGPNYGYT
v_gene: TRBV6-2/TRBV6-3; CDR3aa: ASSYPLAGGPLDTQY
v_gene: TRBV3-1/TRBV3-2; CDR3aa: ASRGGATPLH
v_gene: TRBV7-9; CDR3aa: ASSFTGMNTEAF
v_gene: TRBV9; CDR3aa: ASSAGLAGGGTDTQY